Sequencing of this TCR beta chain was carried out in a study of radiotherapy plus CTLA-4 blockade in lung cancer. Using immunoSEQ multiplex PCR, the repertoire was profiled, and TCRdb retains in-frame clones only, with some absent. Among roughly 76,000 clones listed, just under 75% were seen once. The CDR3 extends over 15 amino acids. CDR1 is MGHRA, CDR2 YSYEKL, per germline. This clone occurred once. The sample in question was peripheral blood, obtained from a patient treated with radiotherapy plus ipilimumab. This sequence was found in a human donor with non-small cell lung cancer whose response to radiotherapy plus ipilimumab could not be evaluated. V gene TRBV4-1 combines with J gene TRBJ2-5; TRBD2 matches at 9 bases. The J call may be mistaken, given a closer DNA end match to TRBJ2-7. The CDR3: CASSPIGLAINEQYF. The CDR3 region has the DNA TGCGCCAGCAGCCCCATTGGACTAGCGATAAACGAGCAGTACTTC.